The sequence of this TCR beta chain was determined in a study of blood T cell repertoires in COVID-19 (dated by TCRdb to 2018 to 2021). Background on the whole study: Collaborator samples came from the United States, Italy and Spain and covered acute and convalescent phases of COVID-19. The prospective study material was composed of cDNA or gDNA derived from T cells, B-cell-depleted T cells, or PBMCs. Deeply sampled blood TCRbeta repertoires from subjects exposed to, actively infected with, or recovered from COVID-19 were included in the dataset. The repertoires were made available in a free public database intended to serve as a resource for research on the immune response to SARS-CoV-2. The samples were drawn from two sources: the first 160 participants of the ongoing ImmuneRACE study, and about 1,300 subjects contributed by 6 global collaborators. Nearly every sample came with metadata listing a de-identified subject ID, COVID-19 status, age in years and sex. Where available, HLA class I and class II types were obtained from metadata supplied by the sample provider rather than from assay-based typing.

The collaborating institutions used their own protocols to collect whole blood in K2EDTA tubes. For TCRbeta analysis, collaborator samples were shipped as frozen whole blood, as isolated PBMCs, or as DNA extracted from either sample type. CDR1 is given as SGHAT and CDR2 as FQNNGV, both from the germline V gene. Including cysteine and phenylalanine, the CDR3 has 16 amino acids. This entry keeps only the CDR3 DNA: 48 bases, framed from base 1. Compared with germline, V lacks 1 base and J lacks 0 bases; bases without a gene match: 3. Turning to this clone: Its antigen has not been determined. Within one base of it there is no much larger clone, and no base qualities were kept.

The immunoSEQ Assay, a bias-controlled multiplex PCR, was used to amplify TCRbeta CDR3 regions from genomic DNA. As for how the authors treated the data: Within the assay, amplification of reference gene primers was used to estimate how many nucleated cells each sample contained. To quantify the absolute abundance of each unique TCRbeta CDR3 rearrangement, sequence reads were collapsed and filtered. For each sample, productive Simpson clonality was calculated as the square root of Simpson's diversity index over productive rearrangements. The source is immuneACCESS, and TCRdb retained only in-frame sequences with V and J called. Part of the clones is not carried over; for the studies checked, unresolved V genes explain less than half of this, and the remainder is unexplained. V and J calls and clone size come straight from that table; D and trimming were deduced from the DNA. This sample gives approximately 270,000 clones in total; around nine tenths of them show up just once. Jointly, the top ten make up about 1.3% of the sample.

Findings and caveats that apply to the study as a whole: The amount of clinical and demographic metadata varied by source and participant and was provided uncurated.

The material sequenced was peripheral blood. The sequence is built from TRBV11-2 and TRBJ1-3; TRBD1 lines up with 7 middle nucleotides. This clonotype originated in a man older than 75 with acute or convalescent COVID-19. The nucleotide sequence reads as follows: TGTGCCAGCAGCTTAGTGGGACAGATCTCTGGAAACACCATATATTTT. Its protein reads: CASSLVGQISGNTIYF.